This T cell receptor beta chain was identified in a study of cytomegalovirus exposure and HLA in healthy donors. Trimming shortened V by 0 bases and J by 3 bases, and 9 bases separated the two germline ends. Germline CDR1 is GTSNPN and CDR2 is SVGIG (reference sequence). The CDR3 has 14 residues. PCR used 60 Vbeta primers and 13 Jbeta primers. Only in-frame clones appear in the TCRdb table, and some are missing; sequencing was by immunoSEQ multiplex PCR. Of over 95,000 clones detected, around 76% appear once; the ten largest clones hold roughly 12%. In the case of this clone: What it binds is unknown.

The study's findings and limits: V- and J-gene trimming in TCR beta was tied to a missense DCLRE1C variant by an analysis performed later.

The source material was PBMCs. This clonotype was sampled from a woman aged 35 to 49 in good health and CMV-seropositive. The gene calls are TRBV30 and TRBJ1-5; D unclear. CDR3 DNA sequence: TGTGCCTGGAGTGTCATGGAGTCCAATCAGCCCCAGCATTTT. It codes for CAWSVMESNQPQHF. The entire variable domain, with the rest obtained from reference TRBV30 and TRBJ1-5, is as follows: SQTIHQWPATLVQPVGSPLSLECTVEGTSNPNLYWYRQAAGRGLQLLFYSVGIGQISSEVPQNLSASRPQDRQFILSSKKLLLSDSGFYLCAWSVMESNQPQHFGDGTRLSIL.